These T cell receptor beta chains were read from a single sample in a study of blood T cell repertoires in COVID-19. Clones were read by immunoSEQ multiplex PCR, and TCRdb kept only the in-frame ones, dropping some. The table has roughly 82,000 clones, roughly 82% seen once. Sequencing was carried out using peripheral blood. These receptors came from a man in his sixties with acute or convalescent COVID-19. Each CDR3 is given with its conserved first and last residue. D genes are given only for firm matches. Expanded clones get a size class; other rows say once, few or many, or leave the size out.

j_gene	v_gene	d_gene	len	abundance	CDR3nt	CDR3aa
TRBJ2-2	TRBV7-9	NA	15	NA	TGTGCCAGCAGCTTGAGTTCGGTGAACACCGGGGAGCTGTTTTTT	CASSLSSVNTGELFF
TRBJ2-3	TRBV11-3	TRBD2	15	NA	TGTGCCAGCAGCTTCAGACTAGCGGACACAGATACGCAGTATTTT	CASSFRLADTDTQYF
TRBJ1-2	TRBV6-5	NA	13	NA	TGTGCCAGTCGGGGGGGGAATGGAAATGGCTACACCTTC	CASRGGNGNGYTF
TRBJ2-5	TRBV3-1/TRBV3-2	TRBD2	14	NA	TGTGCCAGCTCGGGACTAGCGGGAGAAGAGACCCAGTACTTC	CASSGLAGEETQYF
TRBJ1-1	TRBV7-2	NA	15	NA	TGTGCCAGCAGCTTCTCCGGGAGGGGGGAGACTGAAGCTTTCTTT	CASSFSGRGETEAFF
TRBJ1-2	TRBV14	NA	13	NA	TGTGCCAGCAGCCAAGACTTACGCTACGGCTACACCTTC	CASSQDLRYGYTF
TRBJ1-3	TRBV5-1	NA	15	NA	TGCGCCAGCAGCTTGGCGGGAGACGGAGGAAACACCATATATTTT	CASSLAGDGGNTIYF
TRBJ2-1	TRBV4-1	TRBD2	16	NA	TGCGCCAGCAGCCTCCTAGGACTAGCGGGTTACAATGAGCAGTTCTTC	CASSLLGLAGYNEQFF
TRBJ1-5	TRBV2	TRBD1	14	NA	TGTGCCAGCAGTGAACAGGGGGTTCATCAGCCCCAGCATTTT	CASSEQGVHQPQHF
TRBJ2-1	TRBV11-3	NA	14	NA	TGTGCCAGCAGCGCCGGGACTCCCGGGGGTGAGCAGTTCTTC	CASSAGTPGGEQFF
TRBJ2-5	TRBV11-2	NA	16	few	TGTGCCAGCAGCTTAGAACCCGGGGGAGGTCAGGAGACCCAGTACTTC	CASSLEPGGGQETQYF
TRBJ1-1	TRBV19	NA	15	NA	TGTGCCAGTAGTATAGTTTCAGCAGGGAACACTGAAGCTTTCTTT	CASSIVSAGNTEAFF